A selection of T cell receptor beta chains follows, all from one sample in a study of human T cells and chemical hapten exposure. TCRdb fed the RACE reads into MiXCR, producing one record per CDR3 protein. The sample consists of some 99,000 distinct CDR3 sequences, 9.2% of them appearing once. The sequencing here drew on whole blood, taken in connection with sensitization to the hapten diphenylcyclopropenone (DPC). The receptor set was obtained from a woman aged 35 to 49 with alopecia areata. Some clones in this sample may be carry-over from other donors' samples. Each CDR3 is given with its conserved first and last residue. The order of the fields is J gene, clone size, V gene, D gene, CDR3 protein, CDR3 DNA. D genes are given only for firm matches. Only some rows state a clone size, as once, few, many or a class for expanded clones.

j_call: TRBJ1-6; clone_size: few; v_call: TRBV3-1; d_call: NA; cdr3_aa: CASSQLISPLHF; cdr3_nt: TGTGCCAGCAGCCAACTAATTTCACCCCTCCACTTT
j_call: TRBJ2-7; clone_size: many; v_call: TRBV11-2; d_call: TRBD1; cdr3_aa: CASSSWTGISYEQYF; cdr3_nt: TGTGCCAGCAGCTCGTGGACAGGTATCTCCTACGAGCAGTACTTC
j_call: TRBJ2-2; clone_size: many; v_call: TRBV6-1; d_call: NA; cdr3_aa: CASSFVRGPANTGELFF; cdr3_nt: TGTGCCAGCAGTTTTGTCCGGGGCCCAGCGAACACCGGGGAGCTGTTTTTT
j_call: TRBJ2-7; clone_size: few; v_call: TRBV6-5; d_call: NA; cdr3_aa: CASRPTGNGYEQYF; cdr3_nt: TGTGCCAGCAGGCCAACAGGGAACGGCTACGAGCAGTACTTC
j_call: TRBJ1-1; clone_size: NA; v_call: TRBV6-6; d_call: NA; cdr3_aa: CASSSSRVGTEAFF; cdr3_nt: TGTGCCAGCAGTTCCTCTAGGGTGGGCACTGAAGCTTTCTTT
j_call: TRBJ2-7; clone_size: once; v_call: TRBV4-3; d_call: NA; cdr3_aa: CASSQDWSEYVYEQYF; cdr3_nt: TGCGCCAGCAGCCAAGATTGGTCGGAGTACGTCTACGAGCAGTACTTC
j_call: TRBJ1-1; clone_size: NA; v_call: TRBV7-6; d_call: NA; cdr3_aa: CASSLFEEDTEAFF; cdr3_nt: TGTGCCAGCAGCTTATTCGAAGAGGACACTGAAGCTTTCTTT
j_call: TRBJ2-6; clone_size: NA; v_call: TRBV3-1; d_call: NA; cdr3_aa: CASRQRLSGANVLTF; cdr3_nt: TGTGCCAGCAGACAACGGCTCTCTGGGGCCAACGTCCTGACTTTC
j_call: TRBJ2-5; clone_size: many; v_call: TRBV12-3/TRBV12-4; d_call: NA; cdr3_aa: CASSPRLFEETQYF; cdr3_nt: TGTGCCAGCAGTCCCCGACTATTCGAAGAGACCCAGTACTTC
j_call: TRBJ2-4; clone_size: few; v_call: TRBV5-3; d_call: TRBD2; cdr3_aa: CARKLELAGASPKNIQYF; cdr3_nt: TGTGCCAGAAAGCTTGAACTAGCGGGGGCTTCACCCAAAAACATTCAGTACTTC
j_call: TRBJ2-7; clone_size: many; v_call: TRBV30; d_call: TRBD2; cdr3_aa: CAWSSGGLYYEQYF; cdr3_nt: TGTGCCTGGAGCTCGGGAGGTCTATACTACGAGCAGTACTTC
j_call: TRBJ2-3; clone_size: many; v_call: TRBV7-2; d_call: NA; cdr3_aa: CASSLASYTDTQYF; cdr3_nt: TGTGCCAGCAGCTTAGCGTCGTACACAGATACGCAGTATTTT
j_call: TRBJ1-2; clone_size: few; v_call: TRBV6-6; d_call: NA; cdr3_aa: CASSYVPGAHGYTF; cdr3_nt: TGTGCCAGCAGTTATGTTCCAGGGGCTCATGGCTACACCTTC
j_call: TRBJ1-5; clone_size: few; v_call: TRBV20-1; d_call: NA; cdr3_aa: CSAGWGPTQPQHF; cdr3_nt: TGCAGTGCTGGCTGGGGGCCGACCCAGCCCCAGCATTTT
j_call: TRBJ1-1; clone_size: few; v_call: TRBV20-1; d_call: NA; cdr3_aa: CSATRQTLMNTEAFF; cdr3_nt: TGCAGTGCTACTCGACAGACACTCATGAACACTGAAGCTTTCTTT
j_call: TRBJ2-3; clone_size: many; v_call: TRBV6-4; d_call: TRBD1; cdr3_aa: CASSAGTGGADTQYF; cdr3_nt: TGTGCCAGCAGTGCCGGGACAGGAGGGGCAGATACGCAGTATTTT
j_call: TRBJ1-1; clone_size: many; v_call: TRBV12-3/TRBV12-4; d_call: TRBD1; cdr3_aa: CASSHRGEAFF; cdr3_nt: TGTGCCAGCAGCCACAGGGGAGAAGCTTTCTTT
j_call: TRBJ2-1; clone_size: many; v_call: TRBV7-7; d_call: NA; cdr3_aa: CASSLGLARDNEQFF; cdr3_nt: TGTGCTAGCAGCTTAGGGCTAGCGAGGGACAATGAGCAGTTCTTC
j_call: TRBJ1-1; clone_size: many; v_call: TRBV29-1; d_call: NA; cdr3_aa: CSVATGMNTEAFF; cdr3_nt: TGCAGCGTGGCGACAGGAATGAACACTGAAGCTTTCTTT
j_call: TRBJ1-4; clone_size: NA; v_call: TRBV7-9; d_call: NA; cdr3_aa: CASSLIHLTTNEKLFF; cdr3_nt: TGTGCCAGCAGCTTAATACATCTGACAACTAATGAAAAACTGTTTTTT
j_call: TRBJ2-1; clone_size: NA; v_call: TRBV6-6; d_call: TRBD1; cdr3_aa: CASSYRGQGMNEQFF; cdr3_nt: TGTGCCAGCAGTTACCGTGGACAGGGGATGAATGAGCAGTTCTTC
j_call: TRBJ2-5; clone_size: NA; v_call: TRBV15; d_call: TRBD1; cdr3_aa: CATRGGGETQYF; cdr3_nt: TGTGCCACCCGAGGGGGCGGGGAGACCCAGTACTTC
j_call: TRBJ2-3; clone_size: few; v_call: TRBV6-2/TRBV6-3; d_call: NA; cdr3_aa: CASTTAGVDITDTQYF; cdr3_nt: TGTGCCAGCACCACGGCGGGTGTAGACATCACAGATACGCAGTATTTT
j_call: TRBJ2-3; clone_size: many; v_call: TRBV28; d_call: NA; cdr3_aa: CASRHLAGLLATQYF; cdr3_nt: TGTGCCAGCAGGCATCTCGCGGGGTTATTGGCTACGCAGTATTTT
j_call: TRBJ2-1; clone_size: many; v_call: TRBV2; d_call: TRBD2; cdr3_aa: CASSPLAAYNEQFF; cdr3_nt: TGTGCCAGCAGTCCTCTAGCGGCCTACAATGAGCAGTTCTTC
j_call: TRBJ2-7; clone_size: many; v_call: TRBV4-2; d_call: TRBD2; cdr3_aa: CASSQWRTTGGSMYEQYF; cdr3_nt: TGTGCCAGCAGCCAATGGAGGACTACGGGGGGAAGTATGTACGAGCAGTACTTC
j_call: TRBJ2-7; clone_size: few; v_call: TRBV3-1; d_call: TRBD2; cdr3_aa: CASSQEAGGSYEQYF; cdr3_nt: TGTGCCAGCAGCCAAGAGGCGGGGGGATCCTACGAGCAGTACTTC
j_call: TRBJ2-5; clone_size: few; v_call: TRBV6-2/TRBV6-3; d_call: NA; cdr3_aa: CASSLPSVDDVRAQYF; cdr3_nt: TGTGCCAGCAGTCTCCCTAGCGTGGACGATGTAAGGGCCCAGTACTTC
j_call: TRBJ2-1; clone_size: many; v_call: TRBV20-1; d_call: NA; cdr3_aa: CSVTRVSSYNEQFF; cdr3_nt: TGCAGCGTCACCAGGGTGAGCTCCTACAATGAGCAGTTCTTC
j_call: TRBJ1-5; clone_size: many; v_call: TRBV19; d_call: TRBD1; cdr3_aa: CASSIDRGDQPQHF; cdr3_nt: TGTGCCAGTAGTATAGACAGGGGGGACCAGCCCCAGCATTTT
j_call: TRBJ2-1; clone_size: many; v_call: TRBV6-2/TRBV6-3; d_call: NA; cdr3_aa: CASSSLGGRSRSYNEQFF; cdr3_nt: TGTGCCAGCAGCTCCTTGGGGGGGCGATCACGCTCCTACAATGAGCAGTTCTTC
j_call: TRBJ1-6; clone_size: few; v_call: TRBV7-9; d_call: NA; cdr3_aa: CASKGQGNSPLHF; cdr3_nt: TGTGCCAGCAAAGGCCAGGGTAATTCACCCCTCCACTTT
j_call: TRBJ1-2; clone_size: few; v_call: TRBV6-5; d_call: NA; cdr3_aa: CASSYSTGRRYTF; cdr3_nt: TGTGCCAGCAGTTACTCGACAGGTCGGAGATACACCTTC
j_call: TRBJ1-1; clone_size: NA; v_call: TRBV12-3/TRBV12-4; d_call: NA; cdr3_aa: CASSAQGRAAEAFF; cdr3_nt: TGTGCCAGCAGTGCACAGGGCAGGGCGGCTGAAGCTTTCTTT
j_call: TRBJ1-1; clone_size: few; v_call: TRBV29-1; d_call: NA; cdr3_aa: CSVDMGLNTEAFF; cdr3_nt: TGCAGCGTTGATATGGGGTTGAACACTGAAGCTTTCTTT
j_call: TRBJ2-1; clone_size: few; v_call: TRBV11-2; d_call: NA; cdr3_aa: CASSLARLGLRFNEQFF; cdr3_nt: TGTGCCAGCAGCCTAGCCCGGTTAGGCTTGCGGTTTAATGAGCAGTTCTTC
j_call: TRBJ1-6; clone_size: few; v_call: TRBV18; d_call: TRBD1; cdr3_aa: CASSPPTGAGSPLHF; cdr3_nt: TGTGCCAGCTCACCACCCACAGGGGCCGGTTCACCCCTCCACTTT
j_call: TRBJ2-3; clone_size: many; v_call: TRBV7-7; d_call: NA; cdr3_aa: CASSLGGHPTDTQYF; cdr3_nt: TGTGCTAGCAGCTTAGGAGGACACCCGACAGATACGCAGTATTTT
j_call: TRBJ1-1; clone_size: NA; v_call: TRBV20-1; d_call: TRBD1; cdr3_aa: CSAPDRGTTEAFF; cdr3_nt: TGCAGTGCTCCTGACAGGGGGACCACTGAAGCTTTCTTT
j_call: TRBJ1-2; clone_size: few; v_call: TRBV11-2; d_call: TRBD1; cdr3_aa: CASSYTGTGGLGYTF; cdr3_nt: TGTGCCAGCAGCTACACCGGGACAGGGGGCTTGGGCTACACCTTC
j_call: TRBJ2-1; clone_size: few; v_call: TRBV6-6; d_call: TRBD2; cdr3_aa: CASSLSRGGEWEQFF; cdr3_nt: TGTGCCAGCAGTTTATCACGGGGGGGAGAATGGGAGCAGTTCTTC
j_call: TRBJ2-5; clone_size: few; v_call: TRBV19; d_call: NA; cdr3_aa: CASSLGVEETQYF; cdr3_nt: TGTGCCAGTAGTTTGGGGGTTGAAGAGACCCAGTACTTC
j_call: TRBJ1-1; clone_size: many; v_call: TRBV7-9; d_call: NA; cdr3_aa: CASSPTVLTEAFF; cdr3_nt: TGTGCCAGCAGCCCGACAGTGCTCACTGAAGCTTTCTTT
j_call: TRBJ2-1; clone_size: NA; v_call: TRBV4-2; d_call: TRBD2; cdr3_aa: CASSQDSTSRGYEQFF; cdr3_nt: TGTGCCAGCAGCCAAGACTCGACTAGCAGAGGGTATGAGCAGTTCTTC
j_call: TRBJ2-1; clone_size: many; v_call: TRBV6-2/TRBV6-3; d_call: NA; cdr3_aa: CASSSQAEYNEQFF; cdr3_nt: TGTGCCAGCAGTTCCCAGGCCGAATACAATGAGCAGTTCTTC
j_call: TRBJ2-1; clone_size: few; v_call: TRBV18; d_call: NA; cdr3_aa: CASSEREEQFF; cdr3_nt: TGTGCCAGCTCAGAGCGCGAGGAGCAGTTCTTC
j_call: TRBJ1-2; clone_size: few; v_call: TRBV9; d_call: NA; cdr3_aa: CASSVGDVQYGYTF; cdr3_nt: TGTGCCAGCAGCGTAGGAGACGTACAATATGGCTACACCTTC
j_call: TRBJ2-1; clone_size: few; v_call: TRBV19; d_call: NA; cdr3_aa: CASSMLSRHNEQFF; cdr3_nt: TGTGCCAGTAGTATGCTTTCGCGTCACAATGAGCAGTTCTTC